The next 26 T cell receptor beta chains were all read from a single sample in a study of PD-L1 blockade in urothelial cancer. This sample's time point: peripheral blood 6 weeks after treatment start. Method: immunoSEQ multiplex PCR; TCRdb's copy keeps in-frame clones and lacks some. This repertoire shows about 43,000 clones, roughly 85% found once; its top ten account for around 15%. The sequences come from PBMCs, collected around atezolizumab (anti-PD-L1) treatment. Every receptor here comes from a man aged 55 to 70 with urothelial cancer.

This chain links TRBV5-1 with TRBJ1-1; 7 positions agree with TRBD1. The CDR3 length is 14 residues. Germline V gives CDR1 SGHRS, CDR2 YFSETQ. V was clipped by 7 bases and J by 0 bases; unmatched bases: 6. The CDR3 region is CASCRTGMNTEAFF. The CDR3 DNA is TGCGCCAGCTGTCGGACAGGAATGAACACTGAAGCTTTCTTT.

The genes are TRBV29-1 and TRBJ1-3; D is perhaps TRBD1 (6 bases). The CDR3 has 14 residues. CDR1 SQVTM and CDR2 ANQGSEA come from the germline V gene. Trimming left V 4 bases short and J 4 bases short, with 14 bases between. The CDR3 spells CSVGEGGGGNTIYF. CDR3 nucleotides: TGCAGCGTTGGAGAAGGGGGTGGCGGAAACACCATATATTTT. Based on the CDR3 plus reference TRBV29-1 and TRBJ1-3, the full variable domain is SAVISQKPSRDICQRGTSLTIQCQVDSQVTMMFWYRQQPGQSLTLIATANQGSEATYESGFVIDKFPISRPNLTFSTLTVSNMSPEDSSIYLCSVGEGGGGNTIYFGEGSWLTVV.

The genes are TRBV7-3 and TRBJ2-5; D is perhaps TRBD1 (6 bases). From germline, CDR1 is SGHTA and CDR2 FQGTGA. The CDR3 consists of 13 residues. V shed 5 bases and J shed 5 bases, with 12 bases lying between them. DNA for the CDR3: TGTGCCAGCAGCCCAGGGGTATTGGAGACCCAGTACTTC. The encoded protein is CASSPGVLETQYF.

V usage is TRBV6-1 and J usage is TRBJ2-5; TRBD1 aligns across 9 bases. The CDR3 contains 15 residues. V was pared by 5 bases and J by 1 base, with 5 bases of the junction left unmatched. Germline CDR1 and CDR2: MNHNS and SASEGT. The chain's CDR3 is CASSLDRGSQETQYF. As DNA, the CDR3 is TGTGCCAGCAGTTTAGACAGGGGGTCCCAAGAGACCCAGTACTTC.

This sequence joins TRBV28 and TRBJ1-3; TRBD1 matches 8 bases. The germline V gene has CDR1 MDHEN and CDR2 SYDVKM. The CDR3 sequence is 14 residues long. Germline trimming cut 6 bases from V and 2 bases from J; bases unmatched to any gene: 3. The CDR3, as DNA: TGTGCCAGCAGGGCACAGGGGGCTGGAAACACCATATATTTT. It codes for CASRAQGAGNTIYF.

The table lists this clone with a few counts. The chain carries TRBV19 and TRBJ2-3; 12 nucleotides agree with TRBD1. There are 14 residues in the CDR3. Germline V gene sequence: CDR1 LNHDA, CDR2 SQIVND (reference sequence). Losses at the gene ends were 5 bases for V and 9 bases for J; bases not matched to a gene: 6. CDR3 DNA: TGTGCCAGTAGTTCGGGGACAGGGGGCGAAACGCAGTATTTT. Amino acids: CASSSGTGGETQYF.

This clone has at least ten counts. V is TRBV11-3 and J is TRBJ2-2; 8 nucleotides match TRBD1. Germline V gene sequence: CDR1 SGHNT, CDR2 YENEEA. This CDR3 has 16 residues. Trimming took 1 base from V and 2 from J; bases not matched to a gene: 3. CDR3 sequence: CASSLATGGNTGELFF. CDR3 bases: TGTGCCAGCAGCTTAGCTACAGGGGGTAACACCGGGGAGCTGTTTTTT.

This rearrangement joins TRBV9 to TRBJ2-1, with TRBD1 matching 8 bases. Germline CDR1 and CDR2: SGDLS and YYNGEE. CDR3 length: 16 amino acids. The J segment lost 0 bases and the V segment lost 4 bases, leaving 6 bases of the junction unmatched. The CDR3 is CASSSRQGSSYNEQFF. In DNA, the CDR3 is TGTGCCAGCAGCTCCCGACAGGGGAGCTCCTACAATGAGCAGTTCTTC.

The rearrangement uses TRBV2 and TRBJ2-5, with TRBD2 matching 9 bases. Germline V gene sequence: CDR1 SNHLY, CDR2 FYNNEI. J was trimmed by 2 bases and V by 4 bases; bases with no gene match: 8. The CDR3 has 16 residues. The CDR3: CASSALAGTTQETQYF. For the CDR3, the DNA is TGTGCCAGCAGTGCCCTAGCGGGGACTACTCAAGAGACCCAGTACTTC.

The genes are TRBV27 and TRBJ2-7; 7 bases agree with TRBD1. The CDR3 totals 14 residues. Germline V lookup: CDR1 MNHEY, CDR2 SMNVEV (reference sequence). After removal of 5 bases from V and 0 bases from J, the junction contained 4 bases not matched to a gene. In DNA, the CDR3 is TGTGCCAGCAGTAGGACAGGCCTCTCCTACGAGCAGTACTTC. Protein product: CASSRTGLSYEQYF.

The V and J genes are TRBV7-9 and TRBJ2-5, with D perhaps TRBD2 (6 bases). The CDR3 totals 12 residues. Trimming removed 4 bases at V and 3 bases at J, with 6 bases between. Per the germline V gene, CDR1 is SEHNR and CDR2 is FQNEAQ (reference sequence). The CDR3 region is CASSWGEETQYF. CDR3 DNA sequence: TGTGCCAGCAGCTGGGGGGAAGAGACCCAGTACTTC.

The chain employs TRBV28 and TRBJ2-7; the D gene is possibly TRBD1 (5 bases). V was cut by 1 base and J by 0 bases, with 19 bases left in between. The CDR3 spans 18 residues. CDR1 is MDHEN, CDR2 SYDVKM, per germline. The CDR3 here is CASSLSEFLGRDSYEQYF. CDR3 coding DNA: TGTGCCAGCAGTTTATCTGAGTTTTTGGGGCGTGACTCCTACGAGCAGTACTTC.

This chain links TRBV19 with TRBJ1-5, with a tentative D call TRBD1 (5 bases). Per the germline V gene, CDR1 is LNHDA and CDR2 is SQIVND (reference sequence). Trimming left V 10 bases short and J 4 bases short, with 17 bases between. The CDR3 extends over 14 amino acids. The CDR3 sequence: CATGGAGLNQPQHF. CDR3 in DNA: TGTGCCACCGGCGGGGCGGGCTTAAATCAGCCCCAGCATTTT.

The chain links TRBV14 to TRBJ2-1, with D perhaps matching TRBD2 (5 bases). Trimming shortened V by 0 bases and J by 1 base, and 10 bases separated the two germline ends. The germline V gene has CDR1 SGHDN and CDR2 FVKESK. The CDR3 sequence is 16 residues long. This chain's CDR3 is CASSQDSGISYNEQFF. The CDR3 DNA is TGTGCCAGCAGCCAAGATTCGGGGATTTCCTACAATGAGCAGTTCTTC.

This clone was seen only once. V and J are TRBV6-5 and TRBJ1-2, with D perhaps matching TRBD1 (6 bases). CDR1 MNHEY and CDR2 SVGAGI come from the germline V gene. Trimming pared 6 bases from V and 7 bases from J, leaving 12 bases between. The CDR3 runs 12 residues. CDR3: CASRGQFGGYTF. CDR3 nucleotides: TGTGCCAGCAGAGGACAGTTCGGTGGCTACACCTTC.

The chain joins TRBV7-8 to TRBJ1-5; 9 bases align to TRBD1. The CDR3 covers 15 residues. With 5 bases clipped from V and 3 bases from J, the junction kept 5 bases outside the gene matches. CDR1 SGHVS and CDR2 FQNEAQ come from the germline V gene. CDR3 bases: TGTGCCAGCAGCCCCACAGGGGGCCCCAATCAGCCCCAGCATTTT. Translating it yields CASSPTGGPNQPQHF.

The chain combines TRBV5-1 with TRBJ2-5; 15 bases are shared with TRBD2. V was pared by 4 bases and J by 4 bases, with 20 bases of the junction left unmatched. Germline V lookup: CDR1 SGHRS, CDR2 YFSETQ. This CDR3 has 21 amino acids. CDR3 in DNA: TGCGCCAGCAGCCTCAACCGGGAGGGACTAGCGGGGGGTAGACCCGGAGAGACCCAGTACTTC. Translated, it gives CASSLNREGLAGGRPGETQYF.

This clone was found once. The V call is TRBV6-1, the J call TRBJ2-3; 9 bases fit TRBD1. V was clipped by 2 bases and J by 5 bases; unmatched bases: 11. This CDR3 comprises 17 residues. The germline V gene has CDR1 MNHNS and CDR2 SASEGT. This CDR3 reads CASSENRRDRVRDTQYF. CDR3 DNA sequence: TGTGCCAGCAGTGAAAATCGTCGGGACAGGGTTAGAGATACGCAGTATTTT.

The chain couples TRBV28 to TRBJ2-3, with 8 nucleotides matching TRBD2. This CDR3 has 16 amino acids. Germline V CDR1 and CDR2: MDHEN, SYDVKM. With V trimmed by 4 bases and J by 6 bases, 12 bases remained unmatched. In DNA, the CDR3 is TGTGCCAGCAGTTCTATTCACCGGGGGGGCCCGGATACGCAGTATTTT. Protein: CASSSIHRGGPDTQYF. The full variable domain, rest sourced from reference TRBV28 and TRBJ2-3, is DVKVTQSSRYLVKRTGEKVFLECVQDMDHENMFWYRQDPGLGLRLIYFSYDVKMKEKGDIPEGYSVSREKKERFSLILESASTNQTSMYLCASSSIHRGGPDTQYFGPGTRLTVL.

This chain joins TRBV4-1 and TRBJ2-4; D gene ambiguous. The CDR3 length is 13 residues. V gave up 4 bases and J gave up 0 bases, with 4 bases separating them. The germline CDR1 and CDR2 sequences are MGHRA and YSYEKL. CDR3 coding DNA: TGCGCCAGCAGCCCTATAGCCAAAAACATTCAGTACTTC. This codes for CASSPIAKNIQYF.

This clone was detected only a few times. The CDR3 nucleotides are TGTGCCAGCAGTTTAAGCGGGAGGGGCACCGGGGAGCTGTTTTTT. This codes for CASSLSGRGTGELFF. V is TRBV27 and J is TRBJ2-2; 10 nucleotides line up with TRBD2. Germline trimming cut 2 bases from V and 4 bases from J; bases unmatched to any gene: 1. CDR1 and CDR2 from the germline V gene are MNHEY and SMNVEV (reference sequence). This CDR3 is built from 15 residues.

This rearrangement joins TRBV6-5 to TRBJ2-5; TRBD2 aligns across 7 bases. This CDR3 spans 13 amino acids. The V gene's germline CDR1 is MNHEY and CDR2 SVGAGI. The trim removed 3 bases at V and 3 bases at J, leaving 1 base unmatched. Written as DNA, the CDR3 is TGTGCCAGCAGTTATGGGGGGGAAGAGACCCAGTACTTC. Translation: CASSYGGEETQYF.

The chain couples TRBV5-1 to TRBJ2-6; 13 bases align to TRBD2. The V gene's germline CDR1 is SGHRS and CDR2 YFSETQ. CDR3 size: 18 residues. V lost 4 bases to trimming and J lost 0 bases; unmatched junction nucleotides: 4. DNA of the CDR3: TGCGCCAGCAGCGGGGGACTAGCGGGGTTCTCTGGGGCCAACGTCCTGACTTTC. This translates into CASSGGLAGFSGANVLTF.

The chain employs TRBV12-2 and TRBJ2-3; the table's D call, TRBD2, has no DNA check behind it. TRBV12-2 is noted as a pseudogene. This CDR3 has 18 amino acids. This CDR3 is CASRLAALAVYLTDTQYF. The CDR3 bases are TGTGCAAGTCGCTTAGCTGCGCTAGCGGTTTACCTCACAGATACGCAGTATTTT.

Only a few counts were recorded for this clone. The chain recombines TRBV30 with TRBJ1-4; D is unclear. V dropped 7 bases and J dropped 4 bases, with 7 bases sitting between them. Germline CDR1 GTSNPN, CDR2 SVGIG (reference sequence). CDR3 length: 11 amino acids. The CDR3 sequence is CASDFNEKLFF. In DNA form, the CDR3 reads TGTGCCTCTGACTTTAATGAAAAACTGTTTTTT.

This chain joins TRBV27 and TRBJ2-1; maybe TRBD2 (5 bases). Germline values: CDR1 MNHEY, CDR2 SMNVEV (reference sequence). Trimming removed 5 bases from V and 7 bases from J, with 21 bases in between. The CDR3 covers 16 residues. CDR3 region: CASSGPKGFSANEQFF. The CDR3 region has the DNA TGTGCCAGCAGTGGTCCCAAAGGGTTTAGCGCGAATGAGCAGTTCTTC.